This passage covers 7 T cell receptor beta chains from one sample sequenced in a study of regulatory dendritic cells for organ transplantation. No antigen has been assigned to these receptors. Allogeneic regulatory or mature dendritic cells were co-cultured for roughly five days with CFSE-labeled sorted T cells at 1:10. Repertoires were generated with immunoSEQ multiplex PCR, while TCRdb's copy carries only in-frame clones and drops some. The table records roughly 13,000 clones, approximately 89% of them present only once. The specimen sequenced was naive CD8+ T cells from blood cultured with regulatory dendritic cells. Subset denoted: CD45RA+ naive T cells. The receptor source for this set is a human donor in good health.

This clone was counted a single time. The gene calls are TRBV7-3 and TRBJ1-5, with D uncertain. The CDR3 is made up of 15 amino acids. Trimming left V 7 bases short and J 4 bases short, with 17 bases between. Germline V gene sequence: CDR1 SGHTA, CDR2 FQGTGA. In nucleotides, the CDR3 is TGTGCCAGCACCCTGATCGGACCCGGGAATCAGCCCCAGCATTTT. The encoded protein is CASTLIGPGNQPQHF. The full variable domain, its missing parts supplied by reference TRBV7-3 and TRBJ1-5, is GAGVSQTPSNKVTEKGKYVELRCDPISGHTALYWYRQSLGQGPEFLIYFQGTGAADDSGLPNDRFFAVRPEGSVSTLKIQRTERGDSAVYLCASTLIGPGNQPQHFGDGTRLSIL.

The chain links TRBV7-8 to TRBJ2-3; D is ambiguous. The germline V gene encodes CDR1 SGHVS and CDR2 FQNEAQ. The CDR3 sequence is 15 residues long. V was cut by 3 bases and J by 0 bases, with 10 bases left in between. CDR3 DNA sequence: TGTGCCAGCAGCTTTGAAGCGACTAGCACAGATACGCAGTATTTT. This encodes CASSFEATSTDTQYF.

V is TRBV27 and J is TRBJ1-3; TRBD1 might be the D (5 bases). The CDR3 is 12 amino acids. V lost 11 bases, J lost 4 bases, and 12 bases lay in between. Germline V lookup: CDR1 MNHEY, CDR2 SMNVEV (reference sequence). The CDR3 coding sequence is TGTGCCGCAGGGAGGGCGGGAAACACCATATATTTT. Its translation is CAAGRAGNTIYF.

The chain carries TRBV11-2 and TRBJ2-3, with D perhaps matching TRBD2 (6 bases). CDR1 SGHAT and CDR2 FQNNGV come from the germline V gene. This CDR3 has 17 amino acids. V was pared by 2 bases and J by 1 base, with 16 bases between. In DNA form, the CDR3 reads TGTGCCAGCAGCTTACCGTCGGGGCGGGATGGCACAGATACGCAGTATTTT. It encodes CASSLPSGRDGTDTQYF.

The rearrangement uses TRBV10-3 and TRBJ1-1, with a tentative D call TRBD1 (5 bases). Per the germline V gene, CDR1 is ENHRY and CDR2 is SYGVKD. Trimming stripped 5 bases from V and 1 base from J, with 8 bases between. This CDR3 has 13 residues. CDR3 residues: CAISLQGNTEAFF. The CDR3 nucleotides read TGTGCCATCAGTCTCCAGGGGAACACTGAAGCTTTCTTT.

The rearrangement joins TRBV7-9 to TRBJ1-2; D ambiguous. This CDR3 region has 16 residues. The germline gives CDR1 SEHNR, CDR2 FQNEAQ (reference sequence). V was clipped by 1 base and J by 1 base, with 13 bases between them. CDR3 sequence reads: CASSLVTTGNNYGYTF. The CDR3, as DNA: TGTGCCAGCAGCTTAGTAACCACGGGGAATAACTATGGCTACACCTTC.

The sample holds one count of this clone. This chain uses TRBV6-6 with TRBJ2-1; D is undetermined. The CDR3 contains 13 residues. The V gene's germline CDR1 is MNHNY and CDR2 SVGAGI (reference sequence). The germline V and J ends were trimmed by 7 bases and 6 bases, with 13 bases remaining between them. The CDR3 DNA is TGTGCCAGCAACCTACCGATCGGCAATGAGCAGTTCTTC. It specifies CASNLPIGNEQFF.